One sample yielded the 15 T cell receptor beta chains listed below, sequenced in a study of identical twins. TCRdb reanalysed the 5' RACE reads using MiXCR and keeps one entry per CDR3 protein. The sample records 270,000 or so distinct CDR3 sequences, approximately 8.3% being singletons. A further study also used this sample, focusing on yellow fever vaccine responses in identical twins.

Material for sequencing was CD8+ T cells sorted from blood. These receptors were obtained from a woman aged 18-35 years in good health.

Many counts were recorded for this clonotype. CDR3 residues: CATSDFKDSQETQYF. The CDR3 DNA sequence: TGTGCCACCAGTGATTTTAAGGACAGTCAAGAGACCCAGTACTTC. The V gene is TRBV24-1, the J gene TRBJ2-5; the D gene is possibly TRBD1 (6 bases). Germline V lookup: CDR1 KGHDR, CDR2 SFDVKD. Trimming took 1 base from V and 2 from J, leaving 10 bases between them. This CDR3 has 15 residues.

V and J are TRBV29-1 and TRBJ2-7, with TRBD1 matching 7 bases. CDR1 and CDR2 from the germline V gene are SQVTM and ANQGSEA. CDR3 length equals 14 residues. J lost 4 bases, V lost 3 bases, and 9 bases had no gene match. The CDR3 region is CSVEGDSEGYEQYF. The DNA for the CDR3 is TGCAGCGTTGAGGGGGACAGCGAGGGTTACGAGCAGTACTTC.

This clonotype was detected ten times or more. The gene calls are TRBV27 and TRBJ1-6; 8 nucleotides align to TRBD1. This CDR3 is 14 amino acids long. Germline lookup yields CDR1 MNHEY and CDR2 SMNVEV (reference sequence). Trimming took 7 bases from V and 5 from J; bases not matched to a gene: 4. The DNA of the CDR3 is TGTGCCAGCAAACTGACAGGGGATAATTCACCCCTCCACTTT. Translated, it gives CASKLTGDNSPLHF.

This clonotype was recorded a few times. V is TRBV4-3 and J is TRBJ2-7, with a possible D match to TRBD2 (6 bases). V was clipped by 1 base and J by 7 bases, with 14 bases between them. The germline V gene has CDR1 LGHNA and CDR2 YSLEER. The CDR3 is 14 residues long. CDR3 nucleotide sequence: TGCGCCAGCAGCCAAGGTGCGGGGAAGTGGGAGCAGTACTTC. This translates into CASSQGAGKWEQYF.

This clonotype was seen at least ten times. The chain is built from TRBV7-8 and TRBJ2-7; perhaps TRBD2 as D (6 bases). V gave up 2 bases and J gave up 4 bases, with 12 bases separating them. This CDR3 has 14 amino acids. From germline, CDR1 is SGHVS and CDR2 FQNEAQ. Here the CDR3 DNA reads TGTGCCAGCAGCTTAAACGGCGGGATGTACGAGCAGTACTTC. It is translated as CASSLNGGMYEQYF.

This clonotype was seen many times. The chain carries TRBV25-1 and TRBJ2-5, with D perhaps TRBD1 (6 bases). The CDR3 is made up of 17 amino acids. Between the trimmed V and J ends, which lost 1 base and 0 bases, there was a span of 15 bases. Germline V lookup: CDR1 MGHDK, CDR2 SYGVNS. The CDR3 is CASSEFEDSLYQETQYF. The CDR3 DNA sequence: TGTGCCAGCAGTGAATTCGAGGACAGTCTTTACCAAGAGACCCAGTACTTC. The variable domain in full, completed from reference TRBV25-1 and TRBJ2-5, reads EADIYQTPRYLVIGTGKKITLECSQTMGHDKMYWYQQDPGMELHLIHYSYGVNSTEKGDLSSESTVSRIRTEHFPLTLESARPSHTSQYLCASSEFEDSLYQETQYFGPGTRLLVL.

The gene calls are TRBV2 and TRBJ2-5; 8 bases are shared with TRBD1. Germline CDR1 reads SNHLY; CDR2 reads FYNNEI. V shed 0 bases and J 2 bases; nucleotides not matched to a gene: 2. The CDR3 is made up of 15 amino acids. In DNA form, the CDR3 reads TGTGCCAGCAGTGAAGCGACAGGGGTACAAGAGACCCAGTACTTC. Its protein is CASSEATGVQETQYF.

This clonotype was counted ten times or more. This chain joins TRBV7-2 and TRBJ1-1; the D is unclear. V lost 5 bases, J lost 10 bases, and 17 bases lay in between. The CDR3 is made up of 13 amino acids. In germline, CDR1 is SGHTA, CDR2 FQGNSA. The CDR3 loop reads CASSHRPTDAAFF. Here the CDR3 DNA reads TGTGCCAGCAGCCACAGACCAACCGATGCAGCTTTCTTT.

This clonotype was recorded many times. This CDR3 is CASSLTTTDTQYF. DNA for the CDR3: TGTGCCAGCAGTCTGACAACCACAGATACGCAGTATTTT. The chain uses TRBV12-3 or TRBV12-4 and TRBJ2-3, with unresolved D. This CDR3 comprises 13 residues. Trimming removed 5 bases at V and 2 bases at J, with 8 bases between.

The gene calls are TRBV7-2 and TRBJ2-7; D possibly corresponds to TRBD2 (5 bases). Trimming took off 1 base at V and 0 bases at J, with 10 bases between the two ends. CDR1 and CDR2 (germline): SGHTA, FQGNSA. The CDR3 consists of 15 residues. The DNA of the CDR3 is TGTGCCAGCAGCTTAGATATGGGGAGCTCCTACGAGCAGTACTTC. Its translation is CASSLDMGSSYEQYF.

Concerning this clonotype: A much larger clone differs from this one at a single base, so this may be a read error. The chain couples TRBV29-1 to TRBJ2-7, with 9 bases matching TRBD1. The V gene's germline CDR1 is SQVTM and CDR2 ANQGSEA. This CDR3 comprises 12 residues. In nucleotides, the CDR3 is TGCAGCGTGGCCGGGACAGGGTACGGGCAGTACTTC. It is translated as CSVAGTGYGQYF.

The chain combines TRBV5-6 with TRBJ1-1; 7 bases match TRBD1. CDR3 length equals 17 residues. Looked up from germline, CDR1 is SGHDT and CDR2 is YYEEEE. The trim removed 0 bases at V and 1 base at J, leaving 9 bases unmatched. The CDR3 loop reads CASSLATPTGPNTEAFF. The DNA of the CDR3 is TGTGCCAGCAGCTTGGCCACTCCGACAGGGCCGAACACTGAAGCTTTCTTT.

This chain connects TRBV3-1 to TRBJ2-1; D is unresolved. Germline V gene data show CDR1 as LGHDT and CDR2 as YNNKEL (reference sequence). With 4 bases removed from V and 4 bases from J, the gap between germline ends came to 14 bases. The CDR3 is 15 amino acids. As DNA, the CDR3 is TGTGCCAGCAGCCCTCCCCGGCCTGGGTACAATGAGCAGTTCTTC. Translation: CASSPPRPGYNEQFF.

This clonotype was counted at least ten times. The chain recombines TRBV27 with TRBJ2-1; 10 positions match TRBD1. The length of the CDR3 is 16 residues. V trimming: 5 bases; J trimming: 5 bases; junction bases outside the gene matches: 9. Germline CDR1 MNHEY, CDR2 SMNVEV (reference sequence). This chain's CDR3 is CASSPRDRGFDNEQFF. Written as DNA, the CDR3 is TGTGCCAGCAGTCCCCGGGACAGGGGTTTTGACAATGAGCAGTTCTTC.

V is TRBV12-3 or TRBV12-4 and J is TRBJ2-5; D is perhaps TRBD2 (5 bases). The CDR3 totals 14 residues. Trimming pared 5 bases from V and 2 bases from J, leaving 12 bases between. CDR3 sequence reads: CASSPPGLQETQYF. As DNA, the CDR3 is TGTGCCAGCAGTCCCCCCGGACTGCAAGAGACCCAGTACTTC.